The next 23 T cell receptor beta chains were all read from a single sample in a study of PD-1 blockade in classical Hodgkin lymphoma. The time point is: cycle 4 day 1 (C4D1), after more than 5 weeks of nivolumab. Every patient had relapsed following autologous stem cell transplantation, and cohorts differed in brentuximab vedotin exposure. CD4+ T cells were purified from thawed PBMCs by negative selection. Clones were read by immunoSEQ multiplex PCR, and TCRdb kept only the in-frame ones, dropping some. The sample contains 32,000 or so clones, around 86% of which appear only once. The material sequenced was CD4+ T cells from blood, taken before the fourth cycle of nivolumab. The origin of the receptors is a human donor with classical Hodgkin lymphoma.

The chain has TRBV9 and TRBJ2-3; D tentatively reads TRBD1 or TRBD2 (5 bases each). V gave up 7 bases and J gave up 6 bases, with 21 bases separating them. From germline, CDR1 is SGDLS and CDR2 YYNGEE. The CDR3 is 15 amino acids. The CDR3 loop is CASGVAGSPGDTQYF. The CDR3 DNA sequence: TGTGCCAGCGGGGTGGCAGGGAGCCCTGGTGATACGCAGTATTTT. Together with reference TRBV9 and TRBJ2-3, the CDR3 gives the full variable domain: DSGVTQTPKHLITATGQRVTLRCSPRSGDLSVYWYQQSLDQGLQFLIQYYNGEERAKGNILERFSAQQFPDLHSELNLSSLELGDSALYFCASGVAGSPGDTQYFGPGTRLTVL.

This clone was seen only a few times. V is TRBV2 and J is TRBJ1-2, with D possibly matching TRBD1 (5 bases). This CDR3 has 13 residues. Germline V gene sequence: CDR1 SNHLY, CDR2 FYNNEI. V shed 5 bases and J shed 3 bases, with 10 bases lying between them. CDR3 in amino acids: CASSITGHYGYTF. The CDR3 DNA follows: TGTGCCAGCAGTATTACAGGCCACTATGGCTACACCTTC.

The J gene is TRBJ2-7, the V gene TRBV29-1, with 10 bases aligning to TRBD1. The germline CDR1 and CDR2 sequences are SQVTM and ANQGSEA. The ends lost 4 bases at V and 3 bases at J; junction bases unmatched: 15. CDR3 length equals 17 residues. The CDR3 here is CSVASGQGISVGYEQYF. The CDR3 DNA is TGCAGCGTTGCATCGGGACAGGGGATCTCGGTGGGCTACGAGCAGTACTTC.

The gene calls are TRBV5-1 and TRBJ2-3; D is undetermined. The CDR3 has 13 amino acids. V was pared by 0 bases and J by 2 bases, with 4 bases between. CDR1 is SGHRS and CDR2 is YFSETQ in the germline V gene. The CDR3 DNA reads TGCGCCAGCAGCTTGGTGTTCACAGATACGCAGTATTTT. Translated: CASSLVFTDTQYF.

The rearrangement uses TRBV11-2 and TRBJ2-7; the D is unclear. The V gene lost 1 base and the J gene lost 3 bases, with 10 bases spanning the gap. The germline gives CDR1 SGHAT, CDR2 FQNNGV. The CDR3 is 14 residues long. CDR3 nucleotides: TGTGCCAGCAGCTTAGCCCTTGGGGACTACGAGCAGTACTTC. Amino acids: CASSLALGDYEQYF.

The chain employs TRBV27 and TRBJ2-3; tentative D call: TRBD2 (6 bases). The CDR3 runs 13 residues. Germline V lookup: CDR1 MNHEY, CDR2 SMNVEV (reference sequence). Between the trimmed V and J ends, which lost 8 bases and 1 base, there was a span of 10 bases. CDR3 loop: CASRGLGTDTQYF. In DNA, the CDR3 is TGTGCCAGCCGGGGACTTGGCACAGATACGCAGTATTTT.

This chain links TRBV28 with TRBJ1-6, with TRBD1 matching 7 bases. The CDR3 sequence is 15 residues long. Germline V lookup: CDR1 MDHEN, CDR2 SYDVKM. The ends lost 5 bases at V and 5 bases at J; junction bases unmatched: 6. The CDR3 protein is CASSPAGTDNSPLHF. DNA of the CDR3: TGTGCCAGCAGTCCCGCCGGGACAGATAATTCACCCCTCCACTTT.

This chain links TRBV28 with TRBJ2-1; no firm D call. Germline lookup yields CDR1 MDHEN and CDR2 SYDVKM. Trimming left V 3 bases short and J 5 bases short, with 11 bases between. This CDR3 is 14 amino acids long. In DNA, the CDR3 is TGTGCCAGCAGTTTTTTCCCGGCCCACAATGAGCAGTTCTTC. Protein sequence: CASSFFPAHNEQFF.

The J gene is TRBJ2-5, the V gene TRBV5-4, with 13 bases matching TRBD2. This CDR3 region has 16 residues. V was clipped by 4 bases and J by 2 bases; unmatched bases: 5. Germline loops: CDR1 SGHNT, CDR2 YYREEE (reference sequence). The CDR3: CASSPGLAGNQETQYF. The CDR3 DNA is TGTGCCAGCAGCCCGGGACTAGCGGGGAATCAAGAGACCCAGTACTTC.

V and J are TRBV7-8 and TRBJ2-3; TRBD1 might be the D (5 bases). Trimming removed 2 bases from V and 0 bases from J, with 18 bases in between. Per germline, CDR1 SGHVS and CDR2 FQNEAQ. The CDR3 has 18 amino acids. CDR3 DNA: TGTGCCAGCAGCTTAACAACCCGACAGATTTCTAGCACAGATACGCAGTATTTT. Translation gives CASSLTTRQISSTDTQYF.

This clone has only one observation. Here the CDR3 reads CASSPGQGYEQYF. As DNA, the CDR3 is TGTGCCAGCAGCCCAGGACAGGGGTACGAGCAGTACTTC. The rearrangement joins TRBV11-3 to TRBJ2-7; 9 nucleotides line up with TRBD1. The CDR3 is 13 residues long. The germline V gene has CDR1 SGHNT and CDR2 YENEEA. Losses at the gene ends were 5 bases for V and 4 bases for J; bases not matched to a gene: 3.

This chain connects TRBV28 to TRBJ1-5; perhaps TRBD1 as D (6 bases). Trimming cost V 5 bases and J 0 bases, with 11 bases left between them. CDR1 is MDHEN and CDR2 is SYDVKM in the germline V gene. The CDR3 covers 15 residues. For the CDR3, the DNA is TGTGCCAGCAGTCAACTCAGGGGTAGCAATCAGCCCCAGCATTTT. Protein product: CASSQLRGSNQPQHF.

The rearrangement uses TRBV29-1 and TRBJ2-1; TRBD2 aligns across 14 bases. The V gene's germline CDR1 is SQVTM and CDR2 ANQGSEA. The CDR3 has 17 residues. The junction had 11 bases not matched to a gene; V was cut back by 1 base and J by 9 bases. CDR3 nucleotide sequence: TGCAGCGTTGAAGTTGTCCGGACTAGCGGGGGGCCACCTGAGCAGTTCTTC. It codes for CSVEVVRTSGGPPEQFF.

The chain employs TRBV11-2 and TRBJ2-1; TRBD2 might be the D (6 bases). V was clipped by 5 bases and J by 5 bases, with 19 bases between them. The CDR3 sequence is 16 residues long. Per the germline V gene, CDR1 is SGHAT and CDR2 is FQNNGV. This chain's CDR3 is CASSRGYGTPHNEQFF. CDR3 bases: TGTGCCAGCAGCCGTGGGTACGGGACTCCACACAATGAGCAGTTCTTC.

The chain carries TRBV7-9 and TRBJ2-6, with 9 bases fitting TRBD1. Germline values: CDR1 SEHNR, CDR2 FQNEAQ (reference sequence). The junction had 11 bases not matched to a gene; V was cut back by 2 bases and J by 6 bases. The CDR3 is 18 amino acids. As DNA, the CDR3 is TGTGCCAGCAGCTTACCTGGGACAGGGCTCCTGTCGGCCAACGTCCTGACTTTC. It codes for CASSLPGTGLLSANVLTF.

This chain connects TRBV5-4 to TRBJ1-1; no firm D call. Germline CDR1 and CDR2: SGHNT and YYREEE (reference sequence). V dropped 4 bases and J dropped 6 bases, with 19 bases sitting between them. The CDR3 runs 15 residues. CDR3 protein: CASSASLDGSAEAFF. The CDR3 DNA is TGTGCCAGCAGCGCTTCGTTAGACGGATCCGCTGAAGCTTTCTTT.

J is TRBJ2-6 and V is TRBV2, with D possibly being TRBD2 (6 bases). The CDR3 extends over 16 amino acids. V lost 8 bases, J lost 0 bases, and 14 bases lay in between. From germline, CDR1 is SNHLY and CDR2 FYNNEI. In nucleotides, the CDR3 is TGTGCCAGCCGGCTGCGGGGAAACTCTGGGGCCAACGTCCTGACTTTC. Translating gives CASRLRGNSGANVLTF.

J is TRBJ1-2 and V is TRBV6-5, with D possibly matching TRBD1 (6 bases). The CDR3 length is 16 residues. Between the trimmed V and J ends, which lost 2 bases and 4 bases, there was a span of 17 bases. The V gene's germline CDR1 is MNHEY and CDR2 SVGAGI. The CDR3 nucleotides read TGTGCCAGCAGTTACCAGGGGCCTCGCCGGGGCTATGGCTACACCTTC. This translates into CASSYQGPRRGYGYTF.

The chain carries TRBV7-2 and TRBJ1-3; 7 bases line up with TRBD1. V dropped 3 bases and J dropped 0; count of bases not matched to a gene: 5. The V gene's germline CDR1 is SGHTA and CDR2 FQGNSA. The CDR3 spans 16 residues. The CDR3 DNA is TGTGCCAGCAGCTTCTACGCAGGGGGCTCTGGAAACACCATATATTTT. As protein: CASSFYAGGSGNTIYF.

In this sample, this clone turned up once. The chain carries TRBV6-5 and TRBJ1-4; TRBD1 agrees at 10 bases. The V and J ends lost 4 bases and 7 bases, in that order; junction bases with no gene match: 9. The CDR3 runs 16 residues. Germline V gives CDR1 MNHEY, CDR2 SVGAGI. CDR3 sequence (DNA): TGTGCCAGCAGTTTTTCCTCGGGACAGGGGACTGAAAAACTGTTTTTT. This encodes CASSFSSGQGTEKLFF.

The rearrangement links TRBV18 to TRBJ2-7; 8 positions match TRBD2. V gave up 0 bases and J gave up 2 bases; unmatched junction bases: 6. CDR3 length equals 16 residues. Germline CDR1 is KGHSH and CDR2 is LQKENI. The DNA of the CDR3 is TGTGCCAGCTCACCACCGGGGCGGGGGGCCACCTACGAGCAGTACTTC. Translation gives CASSPPGRGATYEQYF.

The chain couples TRBV27 to TRBJ2-7; D tentatively reads TRBD1 or TRBD2 (5 bases each). Trimming removed 6 bases from V and 1 base from J, with 19 bases in between. Germline CDR1 MNHEY, CDR2 SMNVEV (reference sequence). The CDR3 contains 16 residues. CDR3 protein: CASSSNRDGSSYEQYF. Written as DNA, the CDR3 is TGTGCCAGCAGCTCGAATCGGGACGGAAGTTCCTACGAGCAGTACTTC.

This chain joins TRBV7-9 and TRBJ1-4; tentatively, D is TRBD1 (5 bases). Germline V CDR1 and CDR2: SEHNR, FQNEAQ (reference sequence). V lost 5 bases, J lost 8 bases, and 15 bases lay in between. There are 14 residues in the CDR3. CDR3 sequence: CASSVEGIREKLFF. CDR3 DNA: TGTGCCAGCAGCGTTGAGGGGATTCGGGAAAAACTGTTTTTT.